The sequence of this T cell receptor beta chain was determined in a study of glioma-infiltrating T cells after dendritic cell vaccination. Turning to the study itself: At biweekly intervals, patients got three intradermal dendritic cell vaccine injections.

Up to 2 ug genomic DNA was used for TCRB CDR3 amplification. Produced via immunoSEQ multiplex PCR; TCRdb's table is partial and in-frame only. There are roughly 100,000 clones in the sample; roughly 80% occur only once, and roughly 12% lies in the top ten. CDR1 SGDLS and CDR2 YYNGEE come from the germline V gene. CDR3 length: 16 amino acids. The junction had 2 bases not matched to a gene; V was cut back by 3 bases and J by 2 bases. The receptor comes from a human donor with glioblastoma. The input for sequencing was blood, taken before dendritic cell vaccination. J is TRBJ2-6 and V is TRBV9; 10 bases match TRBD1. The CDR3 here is CASSDDRGPGANVLTF. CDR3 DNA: TGTGCCAGCAGCGATGACAGGGGGCCTGGGGCCAACGTCCTGACTTTC.